The clone carrying this T cell receptor beta chain has only one observation. Its antigen is unidentified. These data originate in a study of radiotherapy plus CTLA-4 blockade in lung cancer. In the study overall: Across the patients, objective responses occurred in approximately 19%, and disease control in 30% to 35%.

CDR1 and CDR2 (germline): GTSNPN, SVGIG (reference sequence). The V and J ends lost 4 bases and 2 bases, in that order; junction bases with no gene match: 6. CDR3 size: 14 residues. TCRdb's table, derived via immunoSEQ multiplex PCR, lists solely in-frame clones and lacks some. This sample has 86,000 or so clones; about 78% occur once, and the top ten carry approximately 3.9%. Overall study findings and caveats: Blood TCR clones of tumor origin expanded after radiotherapy plus ipilimumab.

This sequence originates from a human donor with non-small cell lung cancer who had a partial response to radiotherapy plus ipilimumab. Some clones in this sample may be carry-over from other donors' samples. V gene TRBV30 combines with J gene TRBJ2-3, with 7 bases matching TRBD2. Sequenced material: peripheral blood, taken from a patient treated with radiotherapy plus ipilimumab. CDR3 bases: TGTGCCTGGATTCCGGGACTAAACACAGATACGCAGTATTTT. Translated: CAWIPGLNTDTQYF.